This record looks at one T cell receptor (beta chain) sequence and its context. This specimen belongs to a study of cytomegalovirus exposure and HLA in healthy donors. The PCR ran on 60 Vbeta and 13 Jbeta primers. Profiling relied on immunoSEQ multiplex PCR, and the TCRdb table lists in-frame clones only, not all of them. Seen here are about 200,000 clones, roughly 80% observed once, and the top ten hold roughly a sixth. V lost 5 bases to trimming and J lost 4 bases; unmatched junction nucleotides: 10. The CDR3 spans 15 residues. The germline V gene has CDR1 MNHEY and CDR2 SMNVEV (reference sequence).

This TCR derives from a man in his forties in good health and CMV-seronegative. Sequencing was carried out using PBMCs. The V call is TRBV27, the J call TRBJ2-7; 8 nucleotides align to TRBD2. CDR3 protein: CASSPQWSGGYEQYF. The CDR3 region has the DNA TGTGCCAGCAGTCCACAGTGGTCGGGAGGGTACGAGCAGTACTTC.